This TCR beta chain stems from a study of T-cell reconstitution after alpha-beta-depleted transplantation in children. Study outcomes and limitations: Surviving recipient cells, namely T cells and thymic progenitors, were the source of high day-60 TCRbeta diversity in some patients. Several hundred expanded graft clones reportedly supplied alpha-beta T cells about two months after transplant. At one year after transplant, newly produced T cells mostly accounted for T-cell counts and diversity.

Unique molecular identifiers were used in preparing the TCRbeta library. TCRdb re-analysed the PCR reads in MiXCR, keeping a single row per CDR3 protein. The sample includes nearly 200,000 distinct CDR3 sequences, roughly 6.3% of them seen just once. The J segment lost 3 bases and the V segment lost 4 bases, leaving 6 bases of the junction unmatched. The CDR3 has 15 amino acids. Notes on this clonotype: The antigen is not known.

The TCR comes from a girl in the first two years of life with combined immunodeficiency, due to receive a stem cell transplant. The chain carries TRBV12-3 or TRBV12-4 and TRBJ1-1; TRBD1 matches at 9 bases. The starting material was PBMCs, obtained before TCRalphabeta/CD19-depleted stem cell transplant. The CDR3 nucleotides read TGTGCCAGCAGTTCAACAGGGGGCCGGGACACTGAAGCTTTCTTT. Translated: CASSSTGGRDTEAFF.